The 18 T cell receptor beta chains given below trace back to one sample, sequenced in a study of cytomegalovirus exposure and HLA in healthy donors. The PCR contained 60 Vbeta and 13 Jbeta primers. Method: immunoSEQ multiplex PCR; TCRdb's copy keeps in-frame clones and lacks some. Seen here are over 75,000 clones, over 60% observed once, and the top ten hold 16%. Sequencing was carried out using PBMCs. These TCRs come from a man in his 60s in good health and CMV-seropositive.

This chain joins TRBV19 and TRBJ1-2; tentatively, D is TRBD1 (5 bases). The CDR3 totals 15 residues. The ends were cut back, 6 bases at V and 0 bases at J, with 14 bases in the middle. Germline CDR1 LNHDA, CDR2 SQIVND (reference sequence). CDR3 region: CASSLGAGTNYGYTF. CDR3 in DNA: TGTGCCAGTAGCCTTGGGGCAGGGACTAACTATGGCTACACCTTC. The whole variable domain, remainder taken from reference TRBV19 and TRBJ1-2, is DGGITQSPKYLFRKEGQNVTLSCEQNLNHDAMYWYRQDPGQGLRLIYYSQIVNDFQKGDIAEGYSVSREKKESFPLTVTSAQKNPTAFYLCASSLGAGTNYGYTFGSGTRLTVV.

This clone was observed a handful of times. V and J are TRBV19 and TRBJ2-1, with 7 nucleotides matching TRBD2. The CDR3 is 13 residues long. The V gene's germline CDR1 is LNHDA and CDR2 SQIVND (reference sequence). V lost 6 bases and J lost 5; bases outside the gene matches: 4. This CDR3 is CASSWGGHNEQFF. CDR3 nucleotide sequence: TGTGCCAGTAGCTGGGGGGGACACAATGAGCAGTTCTTC.

The genes are TRBV27 and TRBJ1-2, with D perhaps matching TRBD1 (5 bases). Trimming pared 6 bases from V and 8 bases from J, leaving 16 bases between. Germline V gives CDR1 MNHEY, CDR2 SMNVEV (reference sequence). CDR3 length: 13 amino acids. CDR3: CASSPVGGGGYTF. The CDR3 bases are TGTGCCAGCAGCCCAGTGGGGGGGGGAGGCTACACCTTC.

This chain uses TRBV29-1 with TRBJ2-1; tentatively, D is TRBD1 (6 bases). V was pared by 3 bases and J by 3 bases, with 15 bases between. Germline V gene sequence: CDR1 SQVTM, CDR2 ANQGSEA. There are 15 residues in the CDR3. The CDR3 coding sequence is TGCAGCGTTGATGGCTCCGGGACACGCTACAATGAGCAGTTCTTC. It encodes CSVDGSGTRYNEQFF.

This clone has just a few counts. The V call is TRBV10-2, the J call TRBJ1-1; D remains ambiguous. Germline V CDR1 and CDR2: WSHSY, SAAADI. Trimming removed 4 bases from V and 4 bases from J, with 7 bases in between. The CDR3 length is 12 residues. As DNA, the CDR3 is TGCGCCAGCAGTGCCGCGGGCACTGAAGCTTTCTTT. Translated: CASSAAGTEAFF.

The chain couples TRBV5-1 to TRBJ2-5, with D tentatively TRBD2 (5 bases). Judging by the DNA end, TRBJ2-7 fits better; the J call may be wrong. Germline V gene sequence: CDR1 SGHRS, CDR2 YFSETQ. This CDR3 comprises 12 residues. The CDR3 DNA sequence: TGCGCCAGCAGCTTCGGAGAGGGCGAGCAGTACTTC. The encoded protein is CASSFGEGEQYF.

The chain carries TRBV29-1 and TRBJ2-5, with TRBD1 matching 7 bases. V lost 7 bases, J lost 1 base, and 9 bases stayed unmatched. CDR1 is SQVTM, CDR2 ANQGSEA, per germline. The CDR3 loop spans 14 amino acids. This CDR3 reads CSAGKGAAQETQYF. The CDR3 coding sequence is TGCAGCGCTGGAAAGGGGGCGGCCCAAGAGACCCAGTACTTC.

CDR3 DNA sequence: TGTGCCAGCAGCCAAACTCTCGGTGGCACCGGGGAGCTGTTTTTT. As protein: CASSQTLGGTGELFF. The chain combines TRBV14 with TRBJ2-2; D remains unclear. CDR1 and CDR2 from the germline V gene are SGHDN and FVKESK. The CDR3 has 15 amino acids. V was shortened by 2 bases and J by 4 bases, with 11 bases between the two germline ends.

CDR3 bases: TGTGCCAGCAGGGACACAGGGGCCCCTAATGAAAAACTGTTTTTT. Its translation: CASRDTGAPNEKLFF. The chain carries TRBV2 and TRBJ1-4; TRBD1 matches 7 bases. With 6 bases clipped from V and 3 bases from J, the junction kept 7 bases outside the gene matches. Germline CDR1 and CDR2: SNHLY and FYNNEI. The CDR3 contains 15 residues.

V gene TRBV5-1 combines with J gene TRBJ2-7, with D perhaps matching TRBD1 (6 bases). The CDR3 is 15 residues long. Trimming took off 0 bases at V and 6 bases at J, with 16 bases between the two ends. Per germline, CDR1 SGHRS and CDR2 YFSETQ. CDR3 region: CASSLDLNRVSEQYF. CDR3 DNA: TGCGCCAGCAGCTTGGACTTAAACAGGGTTAGCGAGCAGTACTTC.

This clone has a handful of counts. This sequence joins TRBV5-6 and TRBJ2-3; possibly TRBD1 for D (6 bases). The CDR3 has 16 amino acids. Trimming took 0 bases from V and 1 from J, leaving 12 bases between them. Germline assignment: CDR1 SGHDT and CDR2 YYEEEE. This CDR3 reads CASSLGGLAGTDTQYF. The CDR3 coding sequence is TGTGCCAGCAGCTTGGGGGGGCTGGCCGGCACAGATACGCAGTATTTT.

The rearrangement links TRBV5-1 to TRBJ2-3, with D perhaps matching TRBD2 (6 bases). Trimming shortened V by 4 bases and J by 0 bases, and 12 bases separated the two germline ends. The length of the CDR3 is 15 residues. The germline V gene has CDR1 SGHRS and CDR2 YFSETQ. CDR3 sequence: CASSPGVTSTDTQYF. The CDR3 nucleotides read TGCGCCAGCAGCCCGGGGGTTACTAGCACAGATACGCAGTATTTT.

The J gene is TRBJ2-1, the V gene TRBV6-1; D is uncertain. Germline V lookup: CDR1 MNHNS, CDR2 SASEGT. Trimming left V 2 bases short and J 8 bases short, with 13 bases between. This CDR3 comprises 14 residues. The CDR3 DNA sequence: TGTGCCAGCAGTGAATTTCTAGTTGTGGATGAGCAGTTCTTC. Encoded protein: CASSEFLVVDEQFF.

V and J are TRBV5-1 and TRBJ2-3; D unclear. The CDR3 covers 15 residues. Trimming shortened V by 0 bases and J by 2 bases, and 10 bases separated the two germline ends. The germline V gene has CDR1 SGHRS and CDR2 YFSETQ. Written as DNA, the CDR3 is TGCGCCAGCAGCTTGGGGGCTTCCTCCACAGATACGCAGTATTTT. Translated, it gives CASSLGASSTDTQYF.

The CDR3 protein is CASSEGRGRHYEQYF. The CDR3, as DNA: TGTGCCAGCAGTGAAGGTAGAGGGAGACACTACGAGCAGTACTTC. The chain links TRBV25-1 to TRBJ2-7; D is possibly TRBD2 (5 bases). CDR1 MGHDK and CDR2 SYGVNS come from the germline V gene. V was clipped by 2 bases and J by 3 bases, with 14 bases between them. The CDR3 contains 15 residues.

CDR3 sequence: CASSPGGVWEKLFF. In nucleotides, the CDR3 is TGTGCCAGCAGTCCAGGGGGCGTATGGGAAAAACTGTTTTTT. This chain links TRBV28 with TRBJ1-4; 8 nucleotides match TRBD1. Germline V gene sequence: CDR1 MDHEN, CDR2 SYDVKM. V shed 5 bases, J shed 8 bases, and the junction held 7 bases outside the gene matches. The CDR3 extends over 14 amino acids. Combining the CDR3 with reference TRBV28 and TRBJ1-4 gives the whole variable domain DVKVTQSSRYLVKRTGEKVFLECVQDMDHENMFWYRQDPGLGLRLIYFSYDVKMKEKGDIPEGYSVSREKKERFSLILESASTNQTSMYLCASSPGGVWEKLFFGSGTQLSVL.

The chain has TRBV6-1 and TRBJ1-5, with D hard to call. This CDR3 has 13 amino acids. V lost 3 bases to trimming and J lost 11 bases, with 14 bases between them. Germline-derived CDR1 and CDR2 are MNHNS and SASEGT. The CDR3 coding sequence is TGTGCCAGCAGTGATCCTTTCGTCGGGGCCCAGCATTTT. Translated, it gives CASSDPFVGAQHF.

V usage is TRBV9 and J usage is TRBJ2-6, with D maybe TRBD1 (6 bases). V lost 7 bases and J lost 0, with 8 bases in between. CDR1 SGDLS and CDR2 YYNGEE come from the germline V gene. The CDR3 contains 14 residues. CDR3 protein: CASGQTSGANVLTF. CDR3 DNA sequence: TGTGCCAGCGGACAGACCTCTGGGGCCAACGTCCTGACTTTC.